A single sample gave rise to the 30 T cell receptor beta chains below, sequenced in a study of identical twins. One entry per CDR3 protein, called by TCRdb with MiXCR from the 5' RACE reads. Of about 530,000 distinct CDR3 sequences in the sample, roughly 15% were seen once. These data are also associated with another study on yellow fever vaccine responses in identical twins.

The sequencing sample was made of CD4+ T cells sorted from blood. These receptor sequences come from a woman aged 18 to 35 in good health.

This chain joins TRBV20-1 and TRBJ2-7; 14 nucleotides match TRBD2. V shed 6 bases, J shed 7 bases, and the junction held 5 bases outside the gene matches. The CDR3 loop spans 13 amino acids. CDR1 and CDR2 from the germline V gene are DFQATT and SNEGSKA (reference sequence). CDR3 loop: CSAPGLAGVEQYV. CDR3 in DNA: TGCAGTGCCCCGGGACTAGCGGGGGTAGAGCAGTACGTC.

This clonotype was seen only a few times. The CDR3 DNA reads TGTGCCAGCTCACCGCCGGGGGCAGATACGCAGTATTTT. Translating it yields CASSPPGADTQYF. The chain joins TRBV18 to TRBJ2-3; D is possibly TRBD2 (6 bases). V shed 3 bases and J shed 4 bases, with 8 bases lying between them. The CDR3 is 13 amino acids. Germline-derived CDR1 and CDR2 are KGHSH and LQKENI.

The rearrangement joins TRBV6-5 to TRBJ1-2; D gene unclear. CDR3 length: 12 amino acids. V lost 6 bases and J lost 2, with 7 bases in between. The germline V gene has CDR1 MNHEY and CDR2 SVGAGI. CDR3 in DNA: TGTGCCAGCAGCCCTCAAAACTATGGCTACACCTTC. Translation: CASSPQNYGYTF.

This clonotype has a count of ten or more. The chain joins TRBV29-1 to TRBJ2-5; TRBD2 matches at 8 bases. The CDR3 has 13 amino acids. CDR1 and CDR2 (germline): SQVTM, ANQGSEA. The V and J ends lost 8 bases and 6 bases, in that order; junction bases with no gene match: 11. The DNA of the CDR3 is TGCAGCTCTCAAGCGGGGGTTCCGAAGACCCAGTACTTC. Translating gives CSSQAGVPKTQYF.

This clonotype was picked up many times. This rearrangement joins TRBV12-3 or TRBV12-4 to TRBJ2-2; unclear D gene. V gave up 9 bases and J gave up 3 bases, with 11 bases separating them. This CDR3 spans 13 amino acids. The CDR3 DNA sequence: TGTGCCAGTGTAGTGTCCCACACCGGGGAGCTGTTTTTT. It translates to CASVVSHTGELFF.

This clonotype was found a few times. V usage is TRBV20-1 and J usage is TRBJ2-3, with 14 bases identical to TRBD2. There are 15 residues in the CDR3. Germline CDR1 is DFQATT and CDR2 is SNEGSKA (reference sequence). Trimming removed 6 bases from V and 7 bases from J; junction bases left unmatched: 9. This CDR3 reads CSAQRTSGGPNTQYF. The CDR3 coding sequence is TGCAGTGCACAACGGACTAGCGGGGGGCCAAATACGCAGTATTTT.

A few counts support this clonotype. V is TRBV10-3 and J is TRBJ2-3, with 10 bases identical to TRBD2. Trimming cost V 9 bases and J 2 bases; bases outside gene matches: 5. From germline, CDR1 is ENHRY and CDR2 SYGVKD. The CDR3 totals 14 residues. The CDR3 sequence is CAMRAGGLTDTQYF. The CDR3 region has the DNA TGTGCCATGCGAGCGGGAGGGCTCACAGATACGCAGTATTTT.

V is TRBV24-1 and J is TRBJ2-7; no clear D. The germline CDR1 and CDR2 sequences are KGHDR and SFDVKD. V was pared by 4 bases and J by 4 bases, with 10 bases between. This CDR3 has 13 amino acids. This CDR3 reads CATSDSGDYEQYF. CDR3 DNA: TGTGCCACCAGTGACAGTGGGGATTACGAGCAGTACTTC.

V is TRBV10-1 and J is TRBJ1-2, with D maybe TRBD1 (6 bases). Germline V gene lookup returns CDR1 WNHNN and CDR2 SYGVQD (reference sequence). The CDR3 loop spans 13 amino acids. The germline V and J ends were trimmed by 5 bases and 8 bases, with 15 bases remaining between them. CDR3 nucleotide sequence: TGCGCCAGCAGTCGGGGGGCAGGATACGGCTACACCTTC. It encodes CASSRGAGYGYTF.

The chain employs TRBV12-3 or TRBV12-4 and TRBJ1-5; no definite D call. The CDR3 contains 12 residues. V was trimmed by 3 bases and J by 5 bases, leaving 5 bases between them. The CDR3 sequence: CASSLMDQPQHF. DNA of the CDR3: TGTGCCAGCAGTTTGATGGATCAGCCCCAGCATTTT.

This clonotype was found a few times. V gene TRBV3-1 combines with J gene TRBJ2-5, with 10 positions matching TRBD2. Per the germline V gene, CDR1 is LGHDT and CDR2 is YNNKEL (reference sequence). The trim removed 1 base at V and 5 bases at J, leaving 10 bases unmatched. This CDR3 spans 17 amino acids. In DNA form, the CDR3 reads TGTGCCAGCAGCCAAGGCTCCCCTAGCGGGAGAGGCGAGACCCAGTACTTC. Amino acid sequence: CASSQGSPSGRGETQYF.

In this sample, this clonotype turned up many times. The chain has TRBV12-3 or TRBV12-4 and TRBJ2-1; D call uncertain. The CDR3 loop spans 13 amino acids. Deletions cut 7 bases from V and 0 bases from J, with 7 bases between. CDR3 DNA: TGTGCCAGCAAAGCGTTCTCCTACAATGAGCAGTTCTTC. It is translated as CASKAFSYNEQFF.

This chain connects TRBV11-3 to TRBJ2-4, with no clear D. The CDR3 has 16 residues. CDR1 SGHNT and CDR2 YENEEA come from the germline V gene. Trimming took 4 bases from V and 6 from J, leaving 19 bases between them. Here the CDR3 DNA reads TGTGCCAGCAGCTCTAGAACATACGCAGGAGCAAACATTCAGTACTTC. Encoded protein: CASSSRTYAGANIQYF.

This clonotype was observed a few times. The rearrangement uses TRBV28 and TRBJ2-7, with 9 bases identical to TRBD1. Germline V gene lookup returns CDR1 MDHEN and CDR2 SYDVKM. The CDR3 runs 14 residues. V lost 7 bases to trimming and J lost 3 bases; unmatched junction nucleotides: 7. The CDR3: CASTSGTGYYEQYF. The DNA for the CDR3 is TGTGCCAGCACCTCCGGGACAGGGTACTACGAGCAGTACTTC.

The chain recombines TRBV25-1 with TRBJ1-2, with D unclear. The length of the CDR3 is 14 residues. Germline V gives CDR1 MGHDK, CDR2 SYGVNS. V was clipped by 3 bases and J by 5 bases, with 13 bases between them. CDR3 sequence (DNA): TGTGCCAGCAGTGATACCCTTGACGCGTATGGCTACACCTTC. Translated: CASSDTLDAYGYTF.

In this sample, this clonotype turned up a few times. V usage is TRBV9 and J usage is TRBJ2-1; 9 positions match TRBD2. This CDR3 comprises 17 residues. The J segment lost 9 bases and the V segment lost 0 bases, leaving 13 bases of the junction unmatched. Germline loops: CDR1 SGDLS, CDR2 YYNGEE. The CDR3 spells CASSVEALAGVAGEQFF. As DNA, the CDR3 is TGTGCCAGCAGCGTAGAGGCTTTAGCGGGAGTGGCAGGTGAGCAGTTCTTC.

The chain links TRBV7-3 to TRBJ2-1; 8 bases align to TRBD2. The CDR3 loop spans 13 amino acids. Germline V CDR1 and CDR2: SGHTA, FQGTGA. After removal of 4 bases from V and 9 bases from J, the junction contained 5 bases not matched to a gene. The chain's CDR3 is CASSSQRESEQFF. The CDR3 coding sequence is TGTGCCAGCAGCTCACAGCGGGAGTCTGAGCAGTTCTTC.

This clonotype was observed a few times. This sequence joins TRBV27 and TRBJ2-2, with TRBD1 matching over 9 bases. V lost 6 bases, J lost 7 bases, and 6 bases stayed unmatched. The CDR3 loop spans 14 amino acids. Germline CDR1 is MNHEY and CDR2 is SMNVEV (reference sequence). The CDR3 DNA follows: TGTGCCAGCAGGCGGGACAGGGTTGTCGGGGAGCTGTTTTTT. Translated, it gives CASRRDRVVGELFF.

V usage is TRBV20-1 and J usage is TRBJ2-1; D remains unclear. This CDR3 is built from 14 residues. Germline CDR1 is DFQATT and CDR2 is SNEGSKA (reference sequence). Deletions cut 1 base from V and 0 bases from J, with 7 bases between. The CDR3 sequence is CSARGKVSYNEQFF. The CDR3 region has the DNA TGCAGTGCTAGAGGAAAGGTCTCCTACAATGAGCAGTTCTTC.

This chain connects TRBV2 to TRBJ2-1; D might be TRBD1 (5 bases). This CDR3 is 20 amino acids long. V dropped 2 bases and J dropped 0 bases, with 23 bases sitting between them. Germline lookup yields CDR1 SNHLY and CDR2 FYNNEI. CDR3 loop: CASSEWSGSYTASSYNEQFF. The DNA for the CDR3 is TGTGCCAGCAGTGAATGGTCAGGGTCGTATACCGCTAGCTCCTACAATGAGCAGTTCTTC.

The rearrangement links TRBV5-5 to TRBJ2-1; D is undetermined. Germline V gives CDR1 SGHKS, CDR2 YYEKEE (reference sequence). The CDR3 covers 13 residues. V lost 4 bases, J lost 11 bases, and 16 bases lay in between. The CDR3 DNA reads TGTGCCAGCAGCCCTGTCGACATCTCCAAGCAGTTCTTC. As protein: CASSPVDISKQFF.

The table lists this clonotype with a few counts. The CDR3 bases are TGTGCCAGCAGTCCATCAGGGGTAATAGCTTTCTTT. Translated, it gives CASSPSGVIAFF. The chain couples TRBV7-9 to TRBJ1-1; weak D call: TRBD1 (6 bases). Trimming stripped 6 bases from V and 10 bases from J, with 15 bases between. The CDR3 has 12 amino acids. Germline assignment: CDR1 SEHNR and CDR2 FQNEAQ (reference sequence).

This clonotype was counted between two and nine times. The DNA of the CDR3 is TGTGCCAGCAGTGAAGGGCAGGGGTTCAATCAGCCCCAGCATTTT. This codes for CASSEGQGFNQPQHF. This chain uses TRBV25-1 with TRBJ1-5, with D possibly matching TRBD1 (6 bases). The germline V gene encodes CDR1 MGHDK and CDR2 SYGVNS. The V and J ends lost 2 bases and 3 bases respectively, with 11 bases between them. This CDR3 contains 15 residues.

This chain links TRBV6-4 with TRBJ1-5; TRBD1 matches at 7 bases. The V segment lost 6 bases and the J segment 6 bases; nucleotides outside the gene matches: 5. The CDR3 length is 13 residues. Per the germline V gene, CDR1 is MRHNA and CDR2 is SNTAGT. The CDR3 loop reads CASRVKGAQPQHF. The CDR3 DNA reads TGTGCCAGCAGGGTGAAGGGGGCTCAGCCCCAGCATTTT.

The chain is built from TRBV12-3 or TRBV12-4 and TRBJ2-4; D not certain. Trimming stripped 0 bases from V and 0 bases from J, with 6 bases between. This CDR3 has 15 amino acids. The CDR3 reads CASSLAQLAKNIQYF. The CDR3, as DNA: TGTGCCAGCAGTTTAGCCCAGTTAGCCAAAAACATTCAGTACTTC.

The rearrangement joins TRBV7-3 to TRBJ2-7; a possible D gene is TRBD2 (5 bases). The V gene's germline CDR1 is SGHTA and CDR2 FQGTGA. V was pared by 5 bases and J by 5 bases, with 19 bases between. The CDR3 loop spans 15 amino acids. The CDR3 DNA is TGTGCCAGCAGCCCTGGGATACTAGTACACAACGAGCAGTACTTC. It encodes CASSPGILVHNEQYF.

The chain recombines TRBV10-1 with TRBJ1-6; no firm D call. This CDR3 comprises 13 residues. The V gene's germline CDR1 is WNHNN and CDR2 SYGVQD (reference sequence). V was shortened by 4 bases and J by 5 bases, with 6 bases between the two germline ends. CDR3 residues: CASSAQDNSPLHF. CDR3 nucleotides: TGCGCCAGCAGTGCCCAGGATAATTCACCCCTCCACTTT.

A few counts support this clonotype. The V gene is TRBV25-1, the J gene TRBJ1-5; D might be TRBD1 (5 bases). From germline, CDR1 is MGHDK and CDR2 SYGVNS. This CDR3 region has 14 residues. V was cut by 8 bases and J by 1 base, with 12 bases left in between. The CDR3 region is CASGMGGSNQPQHF. The CDR3 bases are TGTGCCAGCGGTATGGGGGGAAGCAATCAGCCCCAGCATTTT.

This clonotype was counted a few times. This chain links TRBV3-1 with TRBJ1-5; D possibly corresponds to TRBD1 (6 bases). Trimming removed 1 base from V and 0 bases from J, with 10 bases in between. Germline-derived CDR1 and CDR2 are LGHDT and YNNKEL (reference sequence). The CDR3 sequence is 16 residues long. CDR3 sequence reads: CASSQAPGVSNQPQHF. CDR3 nucleotide sequence: TGTGCCAGCAGCCAAGCTCCAGGGGTTAGCAATCAGCCCCAGCATTTT.

This clonotype was seen a handful of times. The V and J genes are TRBV24-1 and TRBJ1-5; 7 bases agree with TRBD1. There are 16 residues in the CDR3. Germline CDR1 KGHDR, CDR2 SFDVKD. J gave up 6 bases and V 8 bases, and 15 bases lay outside the gene matches. This CDR3 reads CATIPGDRNMGQPQHF. The CDR3 DNA reads TGTGCCACCATTCCCGGGGACAGAAACATGGGTCAGCCCCAGCATTTT.